This is a list of T cell receptor beta chains from one sample in a study of T cells after yellow fever vaccination. TCRdb re-derived calls from the 5' RACE reads in MiXCR, one entry per CDR3 protein. The sample records about 580,000 distinct CDR3 sequences, around a sixth being singletons. The specimen comprised PBMCs, sampled 5 days after the first yellow fever vaccination. The receptors shown here come from a man between 18 and 29 years old who received the YFV17D yellow fever vaccine. CDR3s include the opening cysteine and the closing phenylalanine or tryptophan. D genes are given only for firm matches. Only part of the rows carry a size: once, few, many, or a class if the clone is expanded.

TGCGCCAGCAGCTTGGCGGTAGCGGGGACAGCGGATACGCAGTATTTT | CASSLAVAGTADTQYF | NA | TRBJ2-3 | TRBV5-1 | NA
TGTGCCAGCAGCCAAGATTCCGGCTTGCCCTATGGCTACACCTTC | CASSQDSGLPYGYTF | NA | TRBJ1-2 | TRBV14 | few
TGTGCCAGCGGTGGGGGGGGAGCTTTCTTT | CASGGGGAFF | NA | TRBJ1-1 | TRBV12-3/TRBV12-4 | few
TGTGCCAGCAGCTTCGATATGGGGGGCAATGAAAAACTGTTTTTT | CASSFDMGGNEKLFF | NA | TRBJ1-4 | TRBV7-2 | many
TGTGCCAGCGGGCCGGGACTAGCGGGGGGGAGGGGTGAGCAGTTCTTC | CASGPGLAGGRGEQFF | TRBD2 | TRBJ2-1 | TRBV12-3/TRBV12-4 | NA
TGTGCCAGCAGTTACGCGGGACTGGGATGGGAGACCCAGTACTTC | CASSYAGLGWETQYF | NA | TRBJ2-5 | TRBV6-5 | few
TGTGCCAGCTCCCCGCCCCACACGGGGCTTCACGAGCAGTACTTC | CASSPPHTGLHEQYF | NA | TRBJ2-7 | TRBV18 | few
TGTGCCAGCAGGCCAGGGGGTCTGGGAGAGCAGTACTTC | CASRPGGLGEQYF | TRBD1 | TRBJ2-7 | TRBV2 | NA
TGCAGTGCTAGAGCCCGGACAGGCCAAGAGACCCAGTACTTC | CSARARTGQETQYF | TRBD1 | TRBJ2-5 | TRBV20-1 | NA
TGCAGCGTTGAAGATCGTCTCGCAGGGGGCTTCACCGGGGAGCTGTTTTTT | CSVEDRLAGGFTGELFF | TRBD1 | TRBJ2-2 | TRBV29-1 | NA
TGTGCCAGCAGTTACTCGATGGGTGGCTACACCTTC | CASSYSMGGYTF | NA | TRBJ1-2 | TRBV6-2/TRBV6-3 | few
TGCGCCAGCAGCTTGGGGAGGGAGGGAGATACGCAGTATTTT | CASSLGREGDTQYF | TRBD2 | TRBJ2-3 | TRBV5-1 | NA
TGCAGTGCTAGAGCCTCGATAGGGGGAGATGAAAAACTGTTTTTT | CSARASIGGDEKLFF | NA | TRBJ1-4 | TRBV20-1 | NA
TGTGCCAGTAGTATAAGCGCCAGCAGGGCTTACAATGAGCAGTTCTTC | CASSISASRAYNEQFF | NA | TRBJ2-1 | TRBV19 | NA
TGTGCCACTGAAGGGACTAGCGGGGAAGAGACCCAGTACTTC | CATEGTSGEETQYF | TRBD2 | TRBJ2-5 | TRBV10-3 | NA
TGTGCCAGCAGCATTCAGGAGGTGGGGGAGACCCAGTACTTC | CASSIQEVGETQYF | NA | TRBJ2-5 | TRBV28 | NA
TGCAGCGGGGAGGGTAGTGGATCCTACAATGAGCAGTTCTTC | CSGEGSGSYNEQFF | TRBD2 | TRBJ2-1 | TRBV29-1 | few
TGTGCCACCAGTGATAGGACAGGGAGCTCCTACAATGAGCAGTTCTTC | CATSDRTGSSYNEQFF | TRBD1 | TRBJ2-1 | TRBV24-1 | NA
TGTGCCAGCAGCGCGCTGTGGGGCTACAATGAGCAGTTCTTC | CASSALWGYNEQFF | NA | TRBJ2-1 | TRBV25-1 | NA
TGTGCCAGCAACTCCTTGGGGGTTTTTAGGGCAGATACGCAGTATTTT | CASNSLGVFRADTQYF | NA | TRBJ2-3 | TRBV28 | many
TGCGCCAGCAGCCAAGATCCAGAAGCGAACTATGGCTACACCTTC | CASSQDPEANYGYTF | NA | TRBJ1-2 | TRBV4-3 | NA
TGTGCCAGCAGCTTGGACTTGACAGTCCAAGAGACCCAGTACTTC | CASSLDLTVQETQYF | NA | TRBJ2-5 | TRBV5-4 | NA
TGTGCCAGCAGCCCCACCCCCCGACACCCAAACTACGAGCAGTACTTC | CASSPTPRHPNYEQYF | NA | TRBJ2-7 | TRBV7-8 | NA
TGCGCCAGCAGCCCTCTTCAGACTGGATCCTACGAGCAGTACTTC | CASSPLQTGSYEQYF | NA | TRBJ2-7 | TRBV4-1 | few
TGTGCCTGGGGGGGACACGTCGAGCAGTACTTC | CAWGGHVEQYF | NA | TRBJ2-7 | TRBV30 | NA
TGCAGTGCAAAGTGGTCGGACTCTTGGTACCAAGAGACCCAGTACTTC | CSAKWSDSWYQETQYF | NA | TRBJ2-5 | TRBV20-1 | few
TGTGCCAGCAGACCACAGGGGGCCCCCTACAATGAGCAGTTCTTC | CASRPQGAPYNEQFF | TRBD1 | TRBJ2-1 | TRBV7-9 | NA
TGTGCCAGCAGCTTAGTGGGGACAGGGTATGGCTACACCTTC | CASSLVGTGYGYTF | TRBD1 | TRBJ1-2 | TRBV7-2 | few
TGCGCCAGCAGTAACCAGCGGGGGGCTGAAGATACGCAGTATTTT | CASSNQRGAEDTQYF | TRBD2 | TRBJ2-3 | TRBV5-1 | few
TGTGCCACAGGGCCCACCCCCCATGAGCAGTTCTTC | CATGPTPHEQFF | NA | TRBJ2-1 | TRBV2 | NA
TGTGCCAGCAGCCAGCCGCAGGGGTCTAATGAAAAACTGTTTTTT | CASSQPQGSNEKLFF | NA | TRBJ1-4 | TRBV7-8 | few
TGCGCCAGCAGCCCCGCTCCCGGCACAGATACGCAGTATTTT | CASSPAPGTDTQYF | NA | TRBJ2-3 | TRBV5-1 | many
TGTGCCAGCACCGCCGGGGGGCCTTTTAACGAGCAGTACTTC | CASTAGGPFNEQYF | NA | TRBJ2-7 | TRBV5-6 | few
TGTGCCAGCAGCCAGGCGGGGGGCCCCAATTTAGATACGCAGTATTTT | CASSQAGGPNLDTQYF | TRBD2 | TRBJ2-3 | TRBV4-2 | NA
TGTGCCAGTTCCCCCTCAAGTGAGGGCGGGCAACTGTTTTTT | CASSPSSEGGQLFF | NA | TRBJ1-4 | TRBV7-8 | few
TGCGCCAGCAGCTTGTTCCTCAAGACAGGGGCGAACACTGAAGCTTTCTTT | CASSLFLKTGANTEAFF | TRBD1 | TRBJ1-1 | TRBV5-1 | NA
TGCAGTGCTATAACCGGGACAGGGGGCGGAAAACTGTTTTTT | CSAITGTGGGKLFF | TRBD1 | TRBJ1-4 | TRBV20-1 | NA
TGTGCCAGCAGCCAAGATTCCTACAGGCAGGGTTACGCGTGGAACACTGAAGCTTTCTTT | CASSQDSYRQGYAWNTEAFF | NA | TRBJ1-1 | TRBV14 | NA
TGTGCCAGCAGTCCCGCCAGGGATTCACCCCTCCACTTT | CASSPARDSPLHF | NA | TRBJ1-6 | TRBV12-3/TRBV12-4 | many
TGTGCCAGCAGCTTAGGTTGGGACGGATCCTACGAGCAGTACTTC | CASSLGWDGSYEQYF | NA | TRBJ2-7 | TRBV7-6 | NA
TGCAGTGCTCGGGCGGGGGGGCTGGATACGCAGTATTTT | CSARAGGLDTQYF | TRBD2 | TRBJ2-3 | TRBV20-1 | NA
TGCAGTGCTAGCGGTAGCCCCTCCTCCTACGAGCAGTACTTC | CSASGSPSSYEQYF | NA | TRBJ2-7 | TRBV20-1 | few
TGTGCCACCAGCAGACTAGCGGGGGACTACAATGAGCAGTTCTTC | CATSRLAGDYNEQFF | TRBD2 | TRBJ2-1 | TRBV15 | NA
TGCGCCAGCAGCTTCCAGGGGCGAGCGACAGATACGCAGTATTTT | CASSFQGRATDTQYF | NA | TRBJ2-3 | TRBV5-1 | NA
TGTGCCAGCAGCTCTACAGGGACAACTAGCACAGATACGCAGTATTTT | CASSSTGTTSTDTQYF | NA | TRBJ2-3 | TRBV7-3 | many
TGTGCCAGCAGAACCGACGGTTATGGGGGCACTGAAGCTTTCTTT | CASRTDGYGGTEAFF | NA | TRBJ1-1 | TRBV6-1 | many
TGTGCCAGCAGCTTAGGGGACAGGGGGTCCTACAATGAGCAGTTCTTC | CASSLGDRGSYNEQFF | TRBD1 | TRBJ2-1 | TRBV7-9 | few
TGTGCCAGCAAACCCCTTGGGGGGGTCTTGGATACGCAGTATTTT | CASKPLGGVLDTQYF | TRBD2 | TRBJ2-3 | TRBV12-3/TRBV12-4 | NA
TGCGCCAGTCAACCAATTGACAGGGGCCCCGGGGAGCTGTTTTTT | CASQPIDRGPGELFF | TRBD1 | TRBJ2-2 | TRBV5-1 | NA
TGTGCCAGCACGCTCCCTAGCGGGGGTACAGAGACCCAGTACTTC | CASTLPSGGTETQYF | TRBD2 | TRBJ2-5 | TRBV7-2 | few